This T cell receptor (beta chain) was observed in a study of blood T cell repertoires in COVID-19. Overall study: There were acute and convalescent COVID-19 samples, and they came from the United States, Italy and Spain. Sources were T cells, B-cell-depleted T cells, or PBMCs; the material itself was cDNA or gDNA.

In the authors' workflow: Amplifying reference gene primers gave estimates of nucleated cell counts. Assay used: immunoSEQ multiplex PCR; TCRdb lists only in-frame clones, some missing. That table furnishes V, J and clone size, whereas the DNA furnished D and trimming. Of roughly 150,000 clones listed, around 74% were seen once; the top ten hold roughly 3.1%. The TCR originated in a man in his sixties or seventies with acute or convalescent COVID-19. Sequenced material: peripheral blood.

The CDR3 sequence: CASSERTGHNSPLHF. In nucleotides, the CDR3 is TGTGCCAGCAGCGAGCGGACAGGGCATAATTCACCCCTCCACTTT. This chain joins TRBV7-8 and TRBJ1-6, with TRBD1 matching over 8 bases. The CDR3 length is 15 residues. Losses at the gene ends were 5 bases for V and 5 bases for J; bases not matched to a gene: 5. CDR1 and CDR2 (germline): SGHVS, FQNEAQ.